This note documents a single T cell receptor beta chain sequence. The antigen is not known. This specimen comes from a study of cytomegalovirus exposure and HLA in healthy donors. Overall study findings and caveats: A link between a missense DCLRE1C variant and TCR beta V- and J-gene trimming emerged from a later analysis. In vitro data verified three CMV-associated chains as specific for CMV antigens.

It was with 60 Vbeta and 13 Jbeta primers that the PCR ran. Some clones are missing from TCRdb's copy, which holds only in-frame ones; the method was immunoSEQ multiplex PCR. Among hundreds of thousands of clones, almost 80% were seen once, and the ten largest hold 3% to 4%. The ends lost 3 bases at V and 7 bases at J; junction bases unmatched: 19. This CDR3 has 19 amino acids. Germline lookup yields CDR1 SGHTA and CDR2 FQGNSA. Sequencing input: PBMCs. This receptor was identified in a male donor in good health and CMV-seronegative. The chain uses TRBV7-2 and TRBJ2-7; TRBD1 matches 12 bases. The CDR3 bases are TGTGCCAGCAGCTTCTCTCTGGCAGCCGGGACAGGGGGCATGTGGGAGCAGTACTTC. It encodes CASSFSLAAGTGGMWEQYF.